The 9 T cell receptor beta chains presented below share a single source sample, sequenced in a study of cytomegalovirus exposure and HLA in healthy donors (dated by TCRdb to 2015 to 2018). The protocol used for the library was the immunoSEQ multiplex PCR assay. For the multiplex PCR, a mixture combining 60 forward primers for TCR Vbeta segments and 13 reverse primers for TCR Jbeta segments was used. This is the immuneACCESS table as TCRdb keeps it, with only in-frame sequences that have V and J called. A part of the clones is gone; compared with another copy, unresolved V genes explain less than half, and the rest is unexplained. Recorded for this sample are 150,000 to 200,000 clones; approximately 80% of them occurred a single time. Of the sample, 2.3% falls within the top ten clones. Sample: PBMCs. The source is a woman between 45 and 60 years old in good health and CMV-seronegative.

This clone was recorded a few times. The chain couples TRBV27 to TRBJ2-7; D is unclear. The length of the CDR3 is 13 residues. Looked up from germline, CDR1 is MNHEY and CDR2 is SMNVEV (reference sequence). V lost 2 bases, J lost 1 base, and 6 bases lay in between. The CDR3 sequence is CASSLGPSYEQYF. Here the CDR3 DNA reads TGTGCCAGCAGTTTAGGGCCATCCTACGAGCAGTACTTC.

This clone was counted between two and nine times. This chain joins TRBV6-4 and TRBJ2-1, with 9 bases fitting TRBD2. V dropped 6 bases and J dropped 9; count of bases not matched to a gene: 12. Germline CDR1 reads MRHNA; CDR2 reads SNTAGT. The CDR3 loop spans 15 amino acids. The CDR3: CASSPGLAEGGEQFF. CDR3 in DNA: TGTGCCAGCAGCCCGGGACTAGCCGAAGGGGGTGAGCAGTTCTTC.

The rearrangement links TRBV6-5 to TRBJ1-1; D is possibly TRBD1 (5 bases). The CDR3 has 14 amino acids. Trimming shortened V by 11 bases and J by 0 bases, and 16 bases separated the two germline ends. Per germline, CDR1 MNHEY and CDR2 SVGAGI. In DNA, the CDR3 is TGTGCCGTAGGGCGAAGACAGATGAACACTGAAGCTTTCTTT. Translating it yields CAVGRRQMNTEAFF.

This clone appeared once. J is TRBJ2-7 and V is TRBV27; 8 positions match TRBD1. With 2 bases clipped from V and 3 bases from J, the junction kept 3 bases outside the gene matches. The germline CDR1 and CDR2 sequences are MNHEY and SMNVEV (reference sequence). The CDR3 is 14 amino acids. CDR3 in DNA: TGTGCCAGCAGTTTAGGGACAGGCTACTACGAGCAGTACTTC. Translated: CASSLGTGYYEQYF.

In regard to this clone: This CDR3 is also generated by other DNA sequences in the sample. The chain uses TRBV7-9 and TRBJ1-1; D perhaps matches TRBD1 (5 bases). This CDR3 has 13 residues. Trimming took off 5 bases at V and 4 bases at J, with 11 bases between the two ends. Germline lookup yields CDR1 SEHNR and CDR2 FQNEAQ (reference sequence). CDR3 nucleotides: TGTGCCAGCAGCCCTTGGGGGGGCACTGAAGCTTTCTTT. Protein: CASSPWGGTEAFF.

The chain links TRBV6-1 to TRBJ2-3, with no clear D. Germline V gene sequence: CDR1 MNHNS, CDR2 SASEGT. The V end lost 2 bases, the J end lost 0 bases, and 12 bases lay between the germline ends. The CDR3 covers 16 residues. The CDR3 loop reads CASSEILLPSTDTQYF. The CDR3 DNA sequence: TGTGCCAGCAGTGAAATTCTTCTCCCTAGCACAGATACGCAGTATTTT.

The gene calls are TRBV7-2 and TRBJ2-7; the D is unclear. The CDR3 is 13 amino acids. The V gene lost 4 bases and the J gene lost 2 bases, with 9 bases spanning the gap. Per germline, CDR1 SGHTA and CDR2 FQGNSA. CDR3 bases: TGTGCCAGCAGCTACTCTACGGCCTACGAGCAGTACTTC. Encoded protein: CASSYSTAYEQYF.

The genes are TRBV27 and TRBJ1-2, with 9 bases that match TRBD1. CDR1 and CDR2 (germline): MNHEY, SMNVEV (reference sequence). J gave up 11 bases and V 2 bases, and 9 bases lay outside the gene matches. This CDR3 comprises 14 residues. CDR3 in DNA: TGTGCCAGCAGTTTAGGACAGGGGATGGGGTGGTACACCTTC. Translating gives CASSLGQGMGWYTF.

The CDR3 loop reads CASSYPGQGAYEQYF. For the CDR3, the DNA is TGTGCCAGCTCGTACCCGGGACAGGGGGCCTACGAGCAGTACTTC. This chain uses TRBV18 with TRBJ2-7; TRBD1 matches at 11 bases. The CDR3 has 15 amino acids. Trimming took 6 bases from V and 2 from J; bases not matched to a gene: 6. Germline V lookup: CDR1 KGHSH, CDR2 LQKENI.